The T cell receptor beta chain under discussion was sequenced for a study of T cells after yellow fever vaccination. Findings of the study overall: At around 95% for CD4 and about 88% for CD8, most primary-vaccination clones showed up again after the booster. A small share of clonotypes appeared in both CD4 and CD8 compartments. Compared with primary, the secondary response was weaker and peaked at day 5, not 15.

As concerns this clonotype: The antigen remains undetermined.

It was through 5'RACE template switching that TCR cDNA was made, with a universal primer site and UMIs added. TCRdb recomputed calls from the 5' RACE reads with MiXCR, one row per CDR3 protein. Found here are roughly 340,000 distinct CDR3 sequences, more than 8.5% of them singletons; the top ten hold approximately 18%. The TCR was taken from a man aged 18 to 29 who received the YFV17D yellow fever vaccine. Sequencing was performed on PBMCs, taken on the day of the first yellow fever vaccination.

CDR3 loop: CASSSTKGNTIYF. DNA for the CDR3: TGTGCCAGCAGCTCGACAAAGGGAAACACCATATATTTT. V gene TRBV5-6 combines with J gene TRBJ1-3; no firm D call. CDR3 length equals 13 residues. V lost 3 bases, J lost 4 bases, and 8 bases lay in between. The germline V gene encodes CDR1 SGHDT and CDR2 YYEEEE.